Listed below are T cell receptor beta chains from one sample, sequenced in a study of blood T cells in healthy people across ages. TCRdb re-called the 5' RACE reads with MiXCR, one entry per CDR3 protein. Here the sample spans roughly 560,000 distinct CDR3 sequences, 24% being singletons. The same data also contributed to another study, on T cells of mothers and their children.

Sequencing was carried out using blood. These receptors were collected from a boy younger than 18 in good health. Each CDR3 is given with its conserved first and last residue. Each record gives: V gene, D gene, J gene, CDR3 protein. The D gene is left open where the match is weak.

V: TRBV7-2
D: .
J: TRBJ1-4
CDR3: CASSLGADKLFF

V: TRBV6-1
D: TRBD1
J: TRBJ2-4
CDR3: CASSDLGQGAKNIQYF

V: TRBV7-9
D: .
J: TRBJ1-1
CDR3: CASSLVSGTEAFF

V: TRBV4-3
D: .
J: .
CDR3: CASSQDAIWDEQFF

V: TRBV28
D: .
J: TRBJ2-5
CDR3: CASMQGNQGTQYF

V: TRBV5-1
D: .
J: TRBJ1-2
CDR3: CASSLGATGSANYGYTF

V: TRBV4-1
D: .
J: TRBJ2-6
CDR3: CASSEGPSGANVLTF

V: TRBV7-9
D: TRBD1
J: TRBJ1-5
CDR3: CASSPQGAGRQPQHF

V: TRBV12-3/TRBV12-4
D: .
J: TRBJ1-1
CDR3: CASSFVREGAFF

V: TRBV7-9
D: .
J: TRBJ2-7
CDR3: CASSLGLEYEQYF

V: TRBV28
D: .
J: TRBJ2-6
CDR3: CASRRQVAGANVLTF

V: TRBV19
D: .
J: TRBJ1-3
CDR3: CATTTGYGNTIYF

V: TRBV27
D: .
J: .
CDR3: CASSPEGGSYEQYF

V: TRBV6-6
D: .
J: TRBJ2-3
CDR3: CASSYGSPPTDTQYF

V: TRBV3-1
D: .
J: TRBJ1-1
CDR3: CASSQEVSTVNTEAFF

V: TRBV25-1
D: TRBD2
J: TRBJ2-5
CDR3: CASSEWDGGSGGPQETQYF

V: TRBV2
D: .
J: TRBJ1-1
CDR3: CASRSGDLNTEAFF

V: TRBV28
D: TRBD2
J: .
CDR3: CASSSTAGGRNEQFF

V: TRBV6-2/TRBV6-3
D: TRBD1
J: TRBJ2-5
CDR3: CASSRNGGTAQETQYF

V: TRBV4-1
D: .
J: TRBJ2-5
CDR3: CASSQPGRRDETQYF

V: TRBV29-1
D: .
J: TRBJ2-3
CDR3: CSVVGLQGRDTQYF

V: TRBV20-1
D: TRBD2
J: TRBJ2-5
CDR3: CSARSLSSGGEKETQYF

V: TRBV6-2/TRBV6-3
D: TRBD2
J: TRBJ2-7
CDR3: CASRTSGSMLQYF

V: TRBV11-2
D: TRBD2
J: TRBJ2-5
CDR3: CASSPSGGAVETQYF

V: TRBV7-9
D: TRBD1
J: TRBJ1-2
CDR3: CATERYRGYTGYTF

V: TRBV6-5
D: .
J: TRBJ2-3
CDR3: CASSYSLDLDSYTQYF

V: TRBV28
D: TRBD2
J: TRBJ2-3
CDR3: CASSIAGGPDTQYF

V: TRBV9
D: TRBD2
J: TRBJ2-2
CDR3: CASSVQTSGSKNTGELFF

V: TRBV2
D: .
J: TRBJ2-1
CDR3: CASCGGTSSYNEQFF

V: TRBV12-3/TRBV12-4
D: TRBD1
J: .
CDR3: CASSPGTGDRPSLGSYEQYF

V: TRBV20-1
D: .
J: TRBJ2-1
CDR3: CSAPRPGSSYNEQFF

V: TRBV29-1
D: .
J: TRBJ1-5
CDR3: CSVGTGLGNQPQHF

V: TRBV18
D: .
J: TRBJ1-4
CDR3: CASSETATNEKLFF

V: TRBV3-1
D: .
J: TRBJ1-1
CDR3: CASSPHLQDTEAFF

V: TRBV10-3
D: .
J: TRBJ2-6
CDR3: CAISESGVSGANVLTF

V: TRBV6-4
D: TRBD2
J: .
CDR3: CASSDRGGLSNEQFF

V: TRBV3-1
D: TRBD1
J: TRBJ2-3
CDR3: CASSPAGGIDTQYF

V: TRBV29-1
D: .
J: TRBJ2-3
CDR3: CSGTTDTQYF

V: TRBV3-1
D: .
J: TRBJ2-1
CDR3: CASSQEINYNEQFF

V: TRBV27
D: .
J: TRBJ2-7
CDR3: CASSLWGTSSAHEQYF

V: TRBV6-6
D: .
J: TRBJ1-5
CDR3: CASNLRENQPQHF

V: TRBV15
D: .
J: TRBJ2-5
CDR3: CATSSFFWETQYF